This TCR beta chain was sequenced during a study of blood T cells in healthy people across ages. Study observations and caveats: Long-lived donors carried more naive CD4+ cells and greater diversity than aged donors.

Combining a sample-barcoded 5' primer with a J-beta primer mix, a second PCR ran for roughly 7 to 12 cycles. Via MiXCR, TCRdb re-called the 5' RACE reads, giving one row per CDR3 protein. The table lists roughly 1.5 million distinct CDR3 sequences, roughly 43% of them singletons. CDR3 length: 16 amino acids. Germline V CDR1 and CDR2: SGHVS, FQNEAQ. Trimming took 5 bases from V and 5 from J, leaving 21 bases between them. On this clonotype: Its cognate antigen is unknown.

Sequencing was carried out using blood. This sequence was found in a woman aged 18-35 years in good health. This rearrangement joins TRBV7-8 to TRBJ1-1; tentative D call: TRBD1 (6 bases). The CDR3 is CASSHLAGAARTEAFF. CDR3 sequence (DNA): TGTGCCAGCAGCCATTTAGCGGGGGCGGCTAGGACTGAAGCTTTCTTT.